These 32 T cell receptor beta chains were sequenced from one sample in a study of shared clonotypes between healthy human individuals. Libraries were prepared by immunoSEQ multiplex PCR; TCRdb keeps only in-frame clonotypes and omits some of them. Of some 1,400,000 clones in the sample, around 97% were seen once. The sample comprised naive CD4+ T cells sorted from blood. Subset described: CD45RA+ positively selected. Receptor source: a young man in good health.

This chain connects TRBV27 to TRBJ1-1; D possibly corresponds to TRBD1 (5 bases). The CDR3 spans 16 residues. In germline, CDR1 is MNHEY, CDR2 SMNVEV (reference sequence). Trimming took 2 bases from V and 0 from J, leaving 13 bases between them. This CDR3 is CASSLIAGTLNTEAFF. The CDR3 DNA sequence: TGTGCCAGCAGTTTAATAGCCGGGACCTTGAACACTGAAGCTTTCTTT.

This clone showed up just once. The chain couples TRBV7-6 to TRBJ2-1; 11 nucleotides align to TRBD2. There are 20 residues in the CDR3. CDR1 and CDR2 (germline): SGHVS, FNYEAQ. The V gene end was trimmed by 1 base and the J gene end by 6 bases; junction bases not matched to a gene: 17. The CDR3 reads CASSLGRGSGRAHFRNEQFF. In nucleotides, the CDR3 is TGTGCCAGCAGCTTAGGGCGGGGTAGCGGGAGGGCCCATTTTCGCAATGAGCAGTTCTTC.

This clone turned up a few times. The CDR3 bases are TGTGCCAGCAGCCAGATATCCGGGGACTCCTACGAGCAGTACTTC. Protein product: CASSQISGDSYEQYF. J is TRBJ2-7 and V is TRBV4-2; tentatively, D is TRBD2 (5 bases). In germline, CDR1 is LGHNA, CDR2 YNFKEQ. The length of the CDR3 is 15 residues. Deletions cut 3 bases from V and 0 bases from J, with 12 bases between.

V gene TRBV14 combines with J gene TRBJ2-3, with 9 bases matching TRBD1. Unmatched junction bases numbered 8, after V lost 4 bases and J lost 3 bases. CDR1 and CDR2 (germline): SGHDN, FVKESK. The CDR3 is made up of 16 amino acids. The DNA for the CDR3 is TGTGCCAGCAGCCGACGACAGGGGGGCAGGACAGATACGCAGTATTTT. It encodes CASSRRQGGRTDTQYF.

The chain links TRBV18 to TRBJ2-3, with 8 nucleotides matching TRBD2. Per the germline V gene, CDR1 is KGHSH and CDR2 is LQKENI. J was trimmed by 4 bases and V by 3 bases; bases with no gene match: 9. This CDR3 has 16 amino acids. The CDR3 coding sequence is TGTGCCAGCTCACCCGGTAGCGGGGTCGCGGCAGATACGCAGTATTTT. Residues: CASSPGSGVAADTQYF. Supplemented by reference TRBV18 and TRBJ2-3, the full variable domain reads NAGVMQNPRHLVRRRGQEARLRCSPMKGHSHVYWYRQLPEEGLKFMVYLQKENIIDESGMPKERFSAEFPKEGPSILRIQQVVRGDSAAYFCASSPGSGVAADTQYFGPGTRLTVL.

The CDR3: CASRTRNYTKTGIGTGELFF. In DNA, the CDR3 is TGTGCCAGCAGAACCCGAAATTATACAAAGACAGGGATCGGCACCGGGGAGCTGTTTTTT. The chain combines TRBV28 with TRBJ2-2, with 7 nucleotides matching TRBD1. Germline-derived CDR1 and CDR2 are MDHEN and SYDVKM. This CDR3 has 20 residues. V trimming: 6 bases; J trimming: 4 bases; junction bases outside the gene matches: 23.

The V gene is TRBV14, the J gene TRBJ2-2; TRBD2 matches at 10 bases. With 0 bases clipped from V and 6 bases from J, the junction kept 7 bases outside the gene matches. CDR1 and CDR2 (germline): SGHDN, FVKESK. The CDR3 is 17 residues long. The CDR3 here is CASSQDMWLAGAGELFF. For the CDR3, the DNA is TGTGCCAGCAGCCAAGACATGTGGCTAGCGGGAGCCGGGGAGCTGTTTTTT.

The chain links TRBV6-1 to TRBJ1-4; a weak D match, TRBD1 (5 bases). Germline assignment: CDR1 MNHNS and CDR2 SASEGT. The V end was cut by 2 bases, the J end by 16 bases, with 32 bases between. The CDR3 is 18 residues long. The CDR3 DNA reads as TGTGCCAGCAGTGAACAGGCAGGGAGTTATGGGCCGTCCGGAGGTACGTTTTTT. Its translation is CASSEQAGSYGPSGGTFF.

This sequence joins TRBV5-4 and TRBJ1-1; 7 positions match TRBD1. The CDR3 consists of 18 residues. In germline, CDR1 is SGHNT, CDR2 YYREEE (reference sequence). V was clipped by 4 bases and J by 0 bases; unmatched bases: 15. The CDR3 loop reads CASSRRQGRIYLNTEAFF. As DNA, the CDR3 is TGTGCCAGCAGCCGCCGACAGGGAAGGATTTATTTGAACACTGAAGCTTTCTTT.

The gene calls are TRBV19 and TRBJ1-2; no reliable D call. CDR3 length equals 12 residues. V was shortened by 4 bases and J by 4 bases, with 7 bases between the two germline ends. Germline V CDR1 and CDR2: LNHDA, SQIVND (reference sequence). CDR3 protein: CASSNIGYGYTF. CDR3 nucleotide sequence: TGTGCCAGTAGTAACATTGGCTATGGCTACACCTTC.

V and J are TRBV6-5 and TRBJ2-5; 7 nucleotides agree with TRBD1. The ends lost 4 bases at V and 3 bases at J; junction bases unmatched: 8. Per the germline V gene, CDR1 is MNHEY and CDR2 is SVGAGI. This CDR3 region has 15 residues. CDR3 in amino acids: CASSSGGTEKETQYF. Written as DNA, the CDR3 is TGTGCCAGCAGTTCGGGTGGGACAGAAAAAGAGACCCAGTACTTC.

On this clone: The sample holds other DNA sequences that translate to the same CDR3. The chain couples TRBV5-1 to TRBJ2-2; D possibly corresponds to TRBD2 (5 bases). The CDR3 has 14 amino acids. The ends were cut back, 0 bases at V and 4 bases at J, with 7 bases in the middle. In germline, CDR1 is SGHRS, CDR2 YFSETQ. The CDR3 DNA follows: TGCGCCAGCAGCTTGGTAGGGAGCACCGGGGAGCTGTTTTTT. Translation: CASSLVGSTGELFF.

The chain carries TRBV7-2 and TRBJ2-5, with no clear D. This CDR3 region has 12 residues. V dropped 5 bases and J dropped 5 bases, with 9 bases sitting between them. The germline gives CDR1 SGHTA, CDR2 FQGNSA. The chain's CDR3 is CASSPRLETQYF. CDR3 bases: TGTGCCAGCAGCCCGAGACTGGAGACCCAGTACTTC.

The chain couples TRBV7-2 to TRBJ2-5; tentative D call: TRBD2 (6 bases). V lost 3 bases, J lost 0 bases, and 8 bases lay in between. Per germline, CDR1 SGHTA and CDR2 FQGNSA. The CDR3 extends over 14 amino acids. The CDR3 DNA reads TGTGCCAGCAGCTTCGGCGGGAACCAAGAGACCCAGTACTTC. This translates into CASSFGGNQETQYF.

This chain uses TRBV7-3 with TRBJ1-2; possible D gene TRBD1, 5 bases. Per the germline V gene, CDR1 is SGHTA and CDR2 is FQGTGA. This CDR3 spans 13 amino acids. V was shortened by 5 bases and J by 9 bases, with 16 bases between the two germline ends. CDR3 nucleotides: TGTGCCAGCAGCCCCGGGGGTCTTGGGAGCTACACCTTC. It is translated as CASSPGGLGSYTF.

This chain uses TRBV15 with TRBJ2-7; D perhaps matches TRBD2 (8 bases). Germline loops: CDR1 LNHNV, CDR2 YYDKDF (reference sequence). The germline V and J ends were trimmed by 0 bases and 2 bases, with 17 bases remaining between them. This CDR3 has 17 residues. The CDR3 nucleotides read TGTGCCACCAGCAGAGATCCGGGAGGGGGCCCCCCCTACGAGCAGTACTTC. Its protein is CATSRDPGGGPPYEQYF.

The CDR3 coding sequence is TGTGCCAGCCACGCGTTGCGAGGGCTGAATGAGCAGTTCTTC. It specifies CASHALRGLNEQFF. The chain recombines TRBV27 with TRBJ2-1; a weak D match, TRBD2 (5 bases). The CDR3 has 14 residues. The germline V gene encodes CDR1 MNHEY and CDR2 SMNVEV (reference sequence). Trimming took off 8 bases at V and 7 bases at J, with 18 bases between the two ends.

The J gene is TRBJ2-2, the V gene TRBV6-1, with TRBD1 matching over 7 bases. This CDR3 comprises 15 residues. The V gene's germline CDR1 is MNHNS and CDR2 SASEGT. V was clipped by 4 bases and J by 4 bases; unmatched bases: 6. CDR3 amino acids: CASSAKTGPTGELFF. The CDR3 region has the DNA TGTGCCAGCAGTGCAAAGACAGGGCCCACCGGGGAGCTGTTTTTT.

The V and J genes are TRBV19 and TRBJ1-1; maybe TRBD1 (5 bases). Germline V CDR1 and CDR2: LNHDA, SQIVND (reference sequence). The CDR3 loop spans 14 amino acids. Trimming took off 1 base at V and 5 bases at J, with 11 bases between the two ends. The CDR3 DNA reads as TGTGCCAGTAGTATAGGGACACCGCGAACTGAAGCTTTCTTT. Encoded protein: CASSIGTPRTEAFF. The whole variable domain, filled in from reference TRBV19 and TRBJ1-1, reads DGGITQSPKYLFRKEGQNVTLSCEQNLNHDAMYWYRQDPGQGLRLIYYSQIVNDFQKGDIAEGYSVSREKKESFPLTVTSAQKNPTAFYLCASSIGTPRTEAFFGQGTRLTVV.

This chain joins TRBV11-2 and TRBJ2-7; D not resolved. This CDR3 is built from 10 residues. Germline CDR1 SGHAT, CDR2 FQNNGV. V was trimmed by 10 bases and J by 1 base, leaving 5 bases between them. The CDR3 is CAIQSYEQYF. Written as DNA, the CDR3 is TGTGCCATACAGTCCTACGAGCAGTACTTC.

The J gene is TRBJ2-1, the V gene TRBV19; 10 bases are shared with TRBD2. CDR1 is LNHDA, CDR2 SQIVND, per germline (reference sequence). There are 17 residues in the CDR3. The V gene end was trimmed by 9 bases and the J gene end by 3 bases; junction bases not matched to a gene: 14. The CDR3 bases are TGTGCCAGCCGCCCGGAACCGGGACTAGCGATCTACAATGAGCAGTTCTTC. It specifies CASRPEPGLAIYNEQFF.

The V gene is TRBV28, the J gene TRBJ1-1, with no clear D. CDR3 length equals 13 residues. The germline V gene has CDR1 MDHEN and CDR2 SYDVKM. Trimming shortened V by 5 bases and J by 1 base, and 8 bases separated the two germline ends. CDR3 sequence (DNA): TGTGCCAGCAGTAACCAGCCGAACACTGAAGCTTTCTTT. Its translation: CASSNQPNTEAFF. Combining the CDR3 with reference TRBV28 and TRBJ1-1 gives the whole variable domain DVKVTQSSRYLVKRTGEKVFLECVQDMDHENMFWYRQDPGLGLRLIYFSYDVKMKEKGDIPEGYSVSREKKERFSLILESASTNQTSMYLCASSNQPNTEAFFGQGTRLTVV.

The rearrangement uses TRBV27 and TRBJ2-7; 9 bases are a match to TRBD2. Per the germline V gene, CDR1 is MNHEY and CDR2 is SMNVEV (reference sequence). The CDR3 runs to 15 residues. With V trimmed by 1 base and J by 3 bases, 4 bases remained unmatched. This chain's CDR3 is CASSLLGSGSYEQYF. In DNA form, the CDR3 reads TGTGCCAGCAGTTTATTAGGTAGCGGGAGCTACGAGCAGTACTTC.

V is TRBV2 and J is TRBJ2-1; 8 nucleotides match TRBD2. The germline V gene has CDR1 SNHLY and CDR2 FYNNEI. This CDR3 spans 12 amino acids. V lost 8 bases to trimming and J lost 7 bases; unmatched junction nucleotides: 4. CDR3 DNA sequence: TGTGCCAGCGACGGGACTAGGAATGAGCAGTTCTTC. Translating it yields CASDGTRNEQFF. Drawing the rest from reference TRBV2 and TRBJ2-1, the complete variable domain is EPEVTQTPSHQVTQMGQEVILRCVPISNHLYFYWYRQILGQKVEFLVSFYNNEISEKSEIFDDQFSVERPDGSNFTLKIRSTKLEDSAMYFCASDGTRNEQFFGPGTRLTVL.

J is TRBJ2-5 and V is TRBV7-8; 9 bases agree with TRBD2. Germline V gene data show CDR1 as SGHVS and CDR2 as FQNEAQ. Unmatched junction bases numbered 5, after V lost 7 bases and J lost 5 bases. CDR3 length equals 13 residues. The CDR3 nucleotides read TGTGCCAGCAATAGCGGGAGTGGGGAGACCCAGTACTTC. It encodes CASNSGSGETQYF.

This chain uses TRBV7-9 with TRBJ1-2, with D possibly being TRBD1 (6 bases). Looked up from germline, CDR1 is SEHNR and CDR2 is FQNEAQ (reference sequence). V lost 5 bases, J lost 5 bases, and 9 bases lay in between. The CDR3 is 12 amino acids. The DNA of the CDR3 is TGTGCCAGCAGCCCGGACAGTTATGGCTACACCTTC. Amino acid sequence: CASSPDSYGYTF.

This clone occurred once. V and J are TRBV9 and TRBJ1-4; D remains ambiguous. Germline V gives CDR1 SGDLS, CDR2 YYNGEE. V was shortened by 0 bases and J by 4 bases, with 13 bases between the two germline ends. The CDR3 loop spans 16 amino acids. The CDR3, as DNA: TGTGCCAGCAGCGTAGGCGTGACCGCGGGTAATGAAAAACTGTTTTTT. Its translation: CASSVGVTAGNEKLFF.

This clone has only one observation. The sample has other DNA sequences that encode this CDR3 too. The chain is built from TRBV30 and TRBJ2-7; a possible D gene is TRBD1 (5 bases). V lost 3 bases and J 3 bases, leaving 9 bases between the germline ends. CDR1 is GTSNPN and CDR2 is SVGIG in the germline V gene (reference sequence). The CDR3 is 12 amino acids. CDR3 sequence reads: CAWSARVYEQYF. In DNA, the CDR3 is TGTGCCTGGAGCGCCAGGGTCTACGAGCAGTACTTC.

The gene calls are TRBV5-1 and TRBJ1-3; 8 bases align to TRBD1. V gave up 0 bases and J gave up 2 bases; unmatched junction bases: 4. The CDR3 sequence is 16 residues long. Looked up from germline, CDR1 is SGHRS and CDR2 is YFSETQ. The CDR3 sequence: CASSLETGVAGNTIYF. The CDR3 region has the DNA TGCGCCAGCAGCTTGGAGACAGGGGTCGCTGGAAACACCATATATTTT. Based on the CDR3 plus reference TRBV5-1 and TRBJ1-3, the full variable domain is KAGVTQTPRYLIKTRGQQVTLSCSPISGHRSVSWYQQTPGQGLQFLFEYFSETQRNKGNFPGRFSGRQFSNSRSEMNVSTLELGDSALYLCASSLETGVAGNTIYFGEGSWLTVV.

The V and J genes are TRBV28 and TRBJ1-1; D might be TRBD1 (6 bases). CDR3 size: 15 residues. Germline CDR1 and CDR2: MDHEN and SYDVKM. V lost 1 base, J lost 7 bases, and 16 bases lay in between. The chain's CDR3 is CASSLFRGGVNEAFF. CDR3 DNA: TGTGCCAGCAGTTTATTCAGGGGAGGTGTTAATGAAGCTTTCTTT.

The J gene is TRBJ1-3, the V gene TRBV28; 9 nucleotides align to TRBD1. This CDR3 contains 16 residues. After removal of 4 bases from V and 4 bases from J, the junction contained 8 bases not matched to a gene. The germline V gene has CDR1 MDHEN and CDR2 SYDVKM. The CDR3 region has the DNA TGTGCCAGCAGTTCCCAACAGGGGGCTTCGGGAAACACCATATATTTT. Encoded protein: CASSSQQGASGNTIYF.

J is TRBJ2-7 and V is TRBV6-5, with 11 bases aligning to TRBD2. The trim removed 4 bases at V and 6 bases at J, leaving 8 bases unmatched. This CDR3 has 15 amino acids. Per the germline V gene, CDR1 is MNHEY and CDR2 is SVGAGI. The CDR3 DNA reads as TGTGCCAGCAGTTCAACTAGCGGGAGAAGGGTCGAGCAGTACTTC. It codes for CASSSTSGRRVEQYF.